Listed below are T cell receptor beta chains from one sample, sequenced in a study of cytomegalovirus exposure and HLA in healthy donors. Sequenced by immunoSEQ multiplex PCR; TCRdb stores in-frame clones only, minus some. Of under 150,000 clones in the sample, 75% to 85% were seen once. Material for sequencing was PBMCs. These receptors all stem from a male donor in good health and CMV-seronegative. Both conserved end residues are part of each CDR3. Fields, in order: V gene, clone size, J gene, D gene, CDR3 protein, CDR3 DNA. The D gene is left open where the match is weak. Expanded clones get a size class; other rows say once, few or many, or leave the size out.

TRBV4-1	few	TRBJ2-1	TRBD2	CASSQGTSGFWDEQFF	TGCGCCAGCAGCCAGGGGACTAGTGGGTTTTGGGATGAGCAGTTCTTC
TRBV4-1	.	TRBJ1-5	TRBD1	CASSQGQGASNQPQHF	TGCGCCAGCAGCCAGGGACAGGGGGCGAGCAATCAGCCCCAGCATTTT
TRBV14	.	TRBJ1-5	TRBD1	CASSQPPGTGNQPQHF	TGTGCCAGCAGCCAACCTCCCGGGACAGGGAATCAGCCCCAGCATTTT
TRBV6-6	.	TRBJ2-7	TRBD1	CATSTGGWRESYEQYF	TGTGCCACCTCGACAGGGGGCTGGCGGGAGTCCTACGAGCAGTACTTC
TRBV5-1	.	TRBJ2-1	TRBD2	CASSKSGGQFF	TGCGCCAGCAGCAAAAGCGGGGGTCAGTTCTTC
TRBV5-1	.	TRBJ2-5	.	CASSLVGGRETQYF	TGCGCCAGCAGCTTGGTTGGGGGCCGGGAGACCCAGTACTTC
TRBV19	.	TRBJ1-3	.	CASSIIEGLPGNTIYF	TGTGCCAGTAGTATCATTGAGGGACTGCCTGGAAACACCATATATTTT
TRBV29-1	.	TRBJ2-5	TRBD2	CSVGRGQETQYF	TGCAGCGTCGGGAGGGGGCAAGAGACCCAGTACTTC
TRBV9	few	TRBJ1-4	.	CASNKERTPTNEKLFF	TGTGCCAGCAACAAAGAGAGGACACCAACTAATGAAAAACTGTTTTTT
TRBV18	.	TRBJ2-2	TRBD1	CASSWDRGNTGELFF	TGTGCCAGCTCGTGGGACAGGGGGAACACCGGGGAGCTGTTTTTT
TRBV6-1	.	TRBJ1-2	.	CASISTGVTYFGYTF	TGTGCCAGCATCTCCACAGGCGTCACCTATTTTGGCTACACCTTC
TRBV21-1	.	TRBJ2-2	.	CASSKRRGVHGELFF	TGTGCCAGCAGCAAACGGCGGGGGGTCCACGGGGAGCTGTTTTTT
TRBV7-9	.	TRBJ1-1	.	CSSRGGNTEAFF	TGTTCCAGCAGAGGGGGGAACACTGAAGCTTTCTTT
TRBV6-5	.	TRBJ1-4	TRBD1	CASSTTGVAEKLFF	TGTGCCAGCAGTACGACAGGGGTCGCCGAAAAACTGTTTTTT
TRBV19	few	TRBJ1-5	TRBD1	CATEDRAGQPQHF	TGTGCCACCGAGGACAGGGCAGGTCAGCCCCAGCATTTT
TRBV7-2	.	TRBJ2-1	.	CASSLGGTRDEQFF	TGTGCCAGCAGCTTAGGAGGAACTCGAGATGAGCAGTTCTTC
TRBV18	.	TRBJ2-7	TRBD1	CASSPQGAPVDEQYF	TGTGCCAGCTCACCACAGGGGGCGCCGGTCGACGAGCAGTACTTC
TRBV6-5	.	TRBJ1-4	TRBD1	CASSPPDRGEKLFF	TGTGCCAGCAGCCCTCCGGACAGGGGGGAAAAACTGTTTTTT
TRBV9	.	TRBJ2-5	.	CASSVGRQETQYF	TGTGCCAGCAGCGTAGGGAGACAAGAGACCCAGTACTTC
TRBV11-3	.	TRBJ2-5	TRBD2	CASSLDYVAGGQETQYF	TGTGCCAGCAGCCTCGACTATGTGGCGGGGGGACAAGAGACCCAGTACTTC
TRBV9	once	TRBJ1-4	.	CASSVGGRGDEKLFF	TGTGCCAGCAGCGTAGGGGGCAGGGGTGACGAAAAACTGTTTTTT
TRBV7-2	once	TRBJ2-1	TRBD1	CASSLALTGANEQFF	TGTGCCAGCAGCTTAGCTTTAACAGGGGCAAATGAGCAGTTCTTC
TRBV5-1	.	TRBJ1-1	TRBD1	CASRPMAGTGAVNTEAFF	TGCGCCAGCCGACCTATGGCCGGGACAGGGGCTGTGAACACTGAAGCTTTCTTT
TRBV11-1	.	TRBJ2-2	.	CASSQQHTGELFF	TGTGCCAGCAGCCAACAGCACACCGGGGAGCTGTTTTTT
TRBV4-2	.	TRBJ2-3	TRBD2	CASSQMGFAGVDTDTQYF	TGTGCCAGCAGCCAGATGGGGTTTGCGGGGGTGGACACAGATACGCAGTATTTT
TRBV4-3	few	TRBJ1-4	.	CASSSRQEANEKLFF	TGCGCCAGCAGCTCCAGACAGGAAGCTAATGAAAAACTGTTTTTT
TRBV5-4	.	TRBJ2-7	TRBD1	CASSPRDRGYEQYF	TGTGCCAGCAGCCCCCGGGACAGGGGTTACGAGCAGTACTTC
TRBV30	.	TRBJ1-3	.	CAWSVQSGNTIYF	TGTGCCTGGAGTGTACAGTCTGGAAACACCATATATTTT
TRBV29-1	.	TRBJ1-2	TRBD1	CSVEDRDGYTF	TGCAGCGTTGAGGACAGGGATGGCTACACCTTC